Listed here are 17 T cell receptor beta chains from one sample, sequenced in a study of identical twins. Using its own MiXCR run on the 5' RACE reads, TCRdb lists one record per CDR3 protein. The sample records under 300,000 distinct CDR3 sequences, about 14% being singletons. The source material was memory (CD45RO+) T cells sorted from blood. The receptors stem from a woman younger than 30 in good health.

This chain links TRBV29-1 with TRBJ1-1; D may be TRBD1 (5 bases). There are 12 residues in the CDR3. The V gene lost 4 bases and the J gene lost 1 base, with 7 bases spanning the gap. The germline CDR1 and CDR2 sequences are SQVTM and ANQGSEA. In DNA, the CDR3 is TGCAGCGTTGGGGGGGGGAACACTGAAGCTTTCTTT. Translated: CSVGGGNTEAFF.

This clonotype was counted between two and nine times. This chain connects TRBV7-8 to TRBJ1-2; no clear D gene. Germline V gene lookup returns CDR1 SGHVS and CDR2 FQNEAQ. The CDR3 runs 13 residues. The V end lost 7 bases, the J end lost 8 bases, and 17 bases lay between the germline ends. CDR3 bases: TGTGCCAGCACCCACGATGGCGCGGGCGGCTACACCTTC. Protein sequence: CASTHDGAGGYTF.

This clonotype was recorded a few times. The rearrangement joins TRBV27 to TRBJ2-4; D not resolved. Germline V gene data show CDR1 as MNHEY and CDR2 as SMNVEV (reference sequence). The CDR3 length is 15 residues. Trimming pared 6 bases from V and 0 bases from J, leaving 12 bases between. The DNA of the CDR3 is TGTGCCAGCAGACGAGACTCCCTAGCCAAAAACATTCAGTACTTC. Protein product: CASRRDSLAKNIQYF.

The chain links TRBV20-1 to TRBJ2-2; the match to TRBD2 covers 9 bases. The V gene's germline CDR1 is DFQATT and CDR2 SNEGSKA (reference sequence). The CDR3 sequence is 16 residues long. V lost 0 bases, J lost 8 bases, and 10 bases stayed unmatched. CDR3 region: CSARDPSSGSGGELFF. DNA of the CDR3: TGCAGTGCTAGAGATCCGAGTAGCGGGAGTGGTGGGGAGCTGTTTTTT.

There are many counts of this clonotype. The chain uses TRBV6-2 or TRBV6-3 and TRBJ1-1; TRBD1 matches at 7 bases. Germline-derived CDR1 and CDR2 are MNHEY and SVGEGT. This CDR3 spans 17 amino acids. V lost 6 bases to trimming and J lost 3 bases; unmatched junction nucleotides: 16. CDR3 amino acids: CASSPRVGQEQYTEAFF. The CDR3 DNA is TGTGCCAGCAGCCCCCGCGTCGGACAGGAGCAGTACACTGAAGCTTTCTTT.

The V call is TRBV6-1, the J call TRBJ2-1; D is ambiguous. V was clipped by 2 bases and J by 0 bases, with 8 bases between them. In germline, CDR1 is MNHNS, CDR2 SASEGT. The CDR3 is made up of 15 amino acids. CDR3 in amino acids: CASSEQESSYNEQFF. In nucleotides, the CDR3 is TGTGCCAGCAGTGAACAGGAAAGCTCCTACAATGAGCAGTTCTTC.

The chain uses TRBV15 and TRBJ1-2; 7 bases fit TRBD1. Trimming took 1 base from V and 7 from J; bases not matched to a gene: 9. Germline-derived CDR1 and CDR2 are LNHNV and YYDKDF (reference sequence). This CDR3 region has 15 residues. Here the CDR3 reads CATSRARGRTAGYTF. The CDR3 nucleotides read TGTGCCACCAGCAGAGCGAGGGGGCGAACAGCTGGCTACACCTTC.

This chain links TRBV20-1 with TRBJ2-1; the D gene is possibly TRBD2 (5 bases). Germline V CDR1 and CDR2: DFQATT, SNEGSKA (reference sequence). The CDR3 contains 12 residues. Trimming took 5 bases from V and 13 from J, leaving 18 bases between them. This chain's CDR3 is CSAGGPPGHQFF. The DNA of the CDR3 is TGCAGTGCTGGAGGCCCCCCCGGGCACCAGTTCTTC.

This clonotype was counted once. The chain links TRBV7-2 to TRBJ2-5; D may match TRBD1 or TRBD2 (5 bases each). The V end was cut by 6 bases, the J end by 5 bases, with 16 bases between. The CDR3 is made up of 14 amino acids. Germline lookup yields CDR1 SGHTA and CDR2 FQGNSA. The CDR3 is CASRNIRDRETQYF. The CDR3 DNA reads TGTGCCAGCAGGAACATACGGGACCGTGAGACCCAGTACTTC.

This clonotype has more than one count but fewer than ten. The chain combines TRBV12-3 or TRBV12-4 with TRBJ1-2, with D tentatively TRBD1 (5 bases). The length of the CDR3 is 12 residues. Deletions cut 5 bases from V and 6 bases from J, with 10 bases between. Written as DNA, the CDR3 is TGTGCCAGCAGTCCGGGGCACAATGGCTACACCTTC. Translation: CASSPGHNGYTF.

In this sample, this clonotype turned up many times. The J gene is TRBJ2-1, the V gene TRBV3-1, with a possible D match to TRBD2 (5 bases). Germline loops: CDR1 LGHDT, CDR2 YNNKEL (reference sequence). V gave up 1 base and J gave up 6 bases, with 16 bases separating them. This CDR3 is built from 16 residues. In DNA form, the CDR3 reads TGTGCCAGCAGCCAAGGAGCGGCTAGCCGCCTCAATGAGCAGTTCTTC. Its translation is CASSQGAASRLNEQFF.

This clonotype came up many times. The chain carries TRBV29-1 and TRBJ1-1, with D perhaps matching TRBD1 (5 bases). Germline V lookup: CDR1 SQVTM, CDR2 ANQGSEA. Deletions cut 6 bases from V and 1 base from J, with 15 bases between. This CDR3 comprises 14 residues. The CDR3 loop reads CSVSRQMANTEAFF. CDR3 DNA sequence: TGCAGCGTATCTAGACAGATGGCGAACACTGAAGCTTTCTTT.

This clonotype was found a few times. The chain couples TRBV20-1 to TRBJ1-5; TRBD1 might be the D (5 bases). V lost 4 bases and J lost 5, with 15 bases in between. CDR1 DFQATT and CDR2 SNEGSKA come from the germline V gene (reference sequence). This CDR3 comprises 14 residues. CDR3 amino acids: CSAMPSGVYQPQHF. CDR3 sequence (DNA): TGCAGTGCTATGCCCTCGGGGGTGTATCAGCCCCAGCATTTT.

The chain combines TRBV7-9 with TRBJ2-2; 7 bases map to TRBD1. The CDR3 length is 16 residues. Trimming at V came to 7 bases and at J to 2 bases, leaving 10 bases not matched to a gene. CDR1 and CDR2 from the germline V gene are SEHNR and FQNEAQ (reference sequence). The DNA of the CDR3 is TGTGCCAGCATCCCACAGGGGACCCGTAACACCGGGGAGCTGTTTTTT. Encoded protein: CASIPQGTRNTGELFF.

This clonotype was recorded a few times. The chain links TRBV29-1 to TRBJ2-1, with TRBD2 matching over 7 bases. CDR1 is SQVTM, CDR2 ANQGSEA, per germline. After removal of 3 bases from V and 10 bases from J, the junction contained 15 bases not matched to a gene. The CDR3 extends over 15 amino acids. The CDR3 DNA reads TGCAGCGTTGATGGCGGGGCGGGAGTGGGTCGCGAGCAGTTCTTC. It yields the protein CSVDGGAGVGREQFF.

This clonotype turned up a few times. This rearrangement joins TRBV24-1 to TRBJ2-1; possibly TRBD2 for D (6 bases). This CDR3 region has 14 residues. The germline V and J ends were trimmed by 4 bases and 8 bases, with 14 bases remaining between them. Germline-derived CDR1 and CDR2 are KGHDR and SFDVKD. For the CDR3, the DNA is TGTGCCACCAGTGACTCCAGACTAGTCCATGAGCAGTTCTTC. This codes for CATSDSRLVHEQFF.

Many counts were recorded for this clonotype. This rearrangement joins TRBV12-3 or TRBV12-4 to TRBJ2-4; TRBD1 is a possible D gene (5 bases). V lost 4 bases, J lost 5 bases, and 15 bases lay in between. This CDR3 region has 15 residues. The CDR3: CASSSRQRFQNIQYF. DNA of the CDR3: TGTGCCAGCAGTTCCAGACAGAGGTTCCAAAACATTCAGTACTTC.